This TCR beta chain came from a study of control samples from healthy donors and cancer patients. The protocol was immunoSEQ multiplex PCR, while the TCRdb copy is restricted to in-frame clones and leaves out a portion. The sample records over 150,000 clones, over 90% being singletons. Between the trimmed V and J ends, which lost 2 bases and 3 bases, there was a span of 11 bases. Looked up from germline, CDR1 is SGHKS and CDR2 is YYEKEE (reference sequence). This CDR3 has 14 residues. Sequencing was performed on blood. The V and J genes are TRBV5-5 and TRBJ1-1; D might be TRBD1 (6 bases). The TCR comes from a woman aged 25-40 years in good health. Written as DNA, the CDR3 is TGTGCCAGCAGCTTATTGGACAGACACACTGAAGCTTTCTTT. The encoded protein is CASSLLDRHTEAFF.